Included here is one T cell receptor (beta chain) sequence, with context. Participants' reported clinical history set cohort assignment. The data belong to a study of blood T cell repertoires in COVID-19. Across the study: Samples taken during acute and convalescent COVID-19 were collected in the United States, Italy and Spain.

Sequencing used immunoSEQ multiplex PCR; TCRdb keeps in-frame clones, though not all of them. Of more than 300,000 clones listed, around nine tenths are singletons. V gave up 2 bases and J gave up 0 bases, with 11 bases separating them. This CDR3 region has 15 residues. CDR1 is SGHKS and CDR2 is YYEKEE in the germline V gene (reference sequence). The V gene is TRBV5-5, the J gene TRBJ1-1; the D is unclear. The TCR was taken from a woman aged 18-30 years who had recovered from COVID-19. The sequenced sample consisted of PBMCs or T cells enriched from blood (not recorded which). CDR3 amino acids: CASSFREGLNTEAFF. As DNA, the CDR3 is TGTGCCAGCAGCTTTCGGGAGGGCTTGAACACTGAAGCTTTCTTT.